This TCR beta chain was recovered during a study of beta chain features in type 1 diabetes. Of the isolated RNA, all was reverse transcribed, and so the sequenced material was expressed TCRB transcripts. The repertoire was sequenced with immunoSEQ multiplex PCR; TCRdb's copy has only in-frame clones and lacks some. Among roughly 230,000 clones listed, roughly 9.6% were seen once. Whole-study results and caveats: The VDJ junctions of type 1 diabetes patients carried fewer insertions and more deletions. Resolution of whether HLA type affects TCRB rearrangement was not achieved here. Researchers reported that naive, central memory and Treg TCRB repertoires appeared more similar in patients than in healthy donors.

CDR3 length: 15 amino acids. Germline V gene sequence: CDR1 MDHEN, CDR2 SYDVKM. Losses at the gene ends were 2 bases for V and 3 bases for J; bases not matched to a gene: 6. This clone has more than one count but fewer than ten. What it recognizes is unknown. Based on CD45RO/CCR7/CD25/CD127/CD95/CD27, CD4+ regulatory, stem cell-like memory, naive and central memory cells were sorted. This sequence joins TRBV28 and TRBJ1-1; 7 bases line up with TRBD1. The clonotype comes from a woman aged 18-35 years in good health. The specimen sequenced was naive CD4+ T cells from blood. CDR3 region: CASSLPTGQHTEAFF. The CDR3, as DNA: TGTGCCAGCAGTTTACCGACAGGGCAGCACACTGAAGCTTTCTTT.